Listed below are T cell receptor beta chains from one sample, sequenced in a study of CD8 T cells in ankylosing spondylitis. TCRdb fed the 5' RACE reads into MiXCR, producing one record per CDR3 protein. The sample shows under 300,000 distinct CDR3 sequences, about 10% of them seen only once. Sequenced sample: blood, either unsorted or a sorted T cell fraction (not recorded which). These receptors originate from a male donor with ankylosing spondylitis or in good health (not recorded which). The conserved cysteine and the conserved F or W are not part of the CDR3 here. Size tells how often a clone was seen (once, few, many) or the class of an expanded clone, and some rows leave it out.

v_gene	j_gene	abundance	CDR3aa
TRBV2	TRBJ2-7	many	ASSAQSSYAEQY
TRBV12-3/TRBV12-4	TRBJ2-7	many	ASSPTFYEQY
TRBV20-1	TRBJ2-1	many	SAGLAGRVTNEQF
TRBV10-3	TRBJ1-2	many	AISDPGVYGYT
TRBV10-3	TRBJ2-1	-	ASRGLAPLSYNEQF
TRBV4-1	TRBJ1-2	few	ASSPGWTGNYGYT
TRBV12-3/TRBV12-4	TRBJ2-1	many	ASRVDSETSGSPTYNEQF
TRBV5-5	TRBJ1-1	many	ASSFRTGRVYTEAF
TRBV20-1	TRBJ1-2	many	SARERGHGYT
TRBV4-2	TRBJ1-4	-	ASSQAEGLPNEKLF
TRBV20-1	TRBJ1-2	many	SAPRTGANYGYT
TRBV5-1	TRBJ1-4	many	ASSLGGDRNEKLF
TRBV12-3/TRBV12-4	TRBJ1-1	many	ASILLDFGTGNTEAF
TRBV7-9	TRBJ2-2	few	ASSLYYGGELF
TRBV6-1	TRBJ2-1	-	ASSEVSGGVHEQF
TRBV6-6	TRBJ1-1	many	ASSSGSEAF
TRBV20-1	TRBJ1-2	many	SASQGAHGYT
TRBV6-1	TRBJ2-1	few	ASSPPRGFGRNEQF
TRBV7-8	TRBJ1-3	many	ASSLGGSAPGNTIY
TRBV29-1	TRBJ1-5	-	SVVGQLQLGQPQH
TRBV10-2	TRBJ1-1	many	ASSGWDTEAF
TRBV3-1	TRBJ1-2	many	ASSQAGYGYT
TRBV4-2	TRBJ2-7	-	AIGPGLGSYEQY
TRBV6-1	TRBJ1-2	many	ASSALHFYGYT
TRBV12-3/TRBV12-4	TRBJ2-5	few	ASSWTVETQY
TRBV4-1	TRBJ2-3	-	ANSQEPSGALGDTQY
TRBV27	TRBJ2-7	-	ASSLRTTGSTYEQY
TRBV12-3/TRBV12-4	TRBJ2-1	many	ASTTGQGNYNEQF
TRBV5-1	TRBJ1-1	many	ASSSGGSEAF
TRBV7-8	TRBJ1-1	few	ASSPFRNTEAF
TRBV30	TRBJ2-6	-	AWSVPQGAGYSGANVLT
TRBV20-1	TRBJ2-3	many	SARDGFTDTQY
TRBV10-3	TRBJ1-1	many	AISESGRPLEAF
TRBV4-2	TRBJ2-3	many	ASSPPTASGSDTQY
TRBV3-1	TRBJ2-7	many	ASSRAGLRDEQY
TRBV20-1	TRBJ2-2	many	SASGGTGTANTGELF
TRBV10-2	TRBJ2-7	-	ASSFTSGSGISSYEQY
TRBV6-5	TRBJ2-7	many	ASSYGRGTSSYEQY
TRBV27	TRBJ1-1	many	ASSVDGNTEAF
TRBV21-1	TRBJ2-5	many	ASSPYDRDSPPAGTQY
TRBV6-5	TRBJ2-3	many	ASSYSTQDRVSTDTQY
TRBV12-3/TRBV12-4	TRBJ2-6	many	ASSFLPVVSLSGANVLT
TRBV5-1	TRBJ2-1	many	ASSADNRDEQF
TRBV5-6	TRBJ2-6	few	ASSTPTESGANVLT
TRBV28	TRBJ2-2	many	ASRSSGGAWELF
TRBV20-1	TRBJ1-1	many	SASQANTEAF
TRBV4-1	TRBJ1-4	-	ASSQPGQFNEKLF
TRBV6-4	TRBJ2-1	many	ASTLTGTNEQF
TRBV10-3	TRBJ1-2	many	AISEGGTANYGYT
TRBV5-1	TRBJ1-2	many	ASSVDRAGGYT
TRBV2	TRBJ2-1	many	ASSARTSGPPSYNEQF
TRBV4-1	TRBJ1-2	many	ASSQLYRARNYGYT
TRBV4-2	TRBJ2-7	many	ASSQEVLDGHEQY
TRBV7-2	TRBJ2-5	many	ASSYRQRQGETQY
TRBV7-9	TRBJ1-1	-	ASSEGNTEAF
TRBV30	TRBJ2-5	-	ASRGLGRETQY
TRBV30	TRBJ2-7	-	AWSVGRGAYEQY
TRBV18	TRBJ1-4	-	ASSPSLQDRLTTNEKLF
TRBV4-1	TRBJ2-7	many	ASSPLRDYEQY